The 29 T cell receptor beta chains below come from one sample, sequenced in a study of metastatic and nonmetastatic thyroid tumors. TCRdb reassembled clones from the PCR reads with MiXCR. The sample consists of about 93,000 clones, about an eighth of them appearing once. Each patient went into thyroid surgery without having received any treatment. Sequenced material: blood. These receptors originate from a female donor with papillary thyroid cancer or a benign thyroid nodule (not recorded which). Some clones in this sample may be carry-over from other donors' samples.

This clone has a count of ten or more. The chain recombines TRBV18 with TRBJ2-7; the D gene is possibly TRBD1 (5 bases). The CDR3 runs to 13 residues. V was pared by 1 base and J by 3 bases, with 7 bases between. CDR1 is KGHSH and CDR2 is LQKENI in the germline V gene. CDR3 in DNA: TGTGCCAGCTCACCACTGCAGGGCTACGAGCAGTACTTC. It translates to CASSPLQGYEQYF.

This clone has ten or more counts. The chain carries TRBV24-1 and TRBJ1-1; unclear D gene. V gave up 3 bases and J gave up 4 bases, with 2 bases separating them. CDR1 KGHDR and CDR2 SFDVKD come from the germline V gene. The CDR3 has 11 residues. The chain's CDR3 is CATSDGTEAFF. In nucleotides, the CDR3 is TGTGCCACCAGTGATGGCACTGAAGCTTTCTTT.

Many counts were recorded for this clone. The rearrangement links TRBV3-1 to TRBJ2-4, with D perhaps assigned TRBD1 or TRBD2 (5 bases each). Looked up from germline, CDR1 is LGHDT and CDR2 is YNNKEL (reference sequence). V gave up 1 base and J gave up 1 base, with 11 bases separating them. The CDR3 covers 16 residues. CDR3 bases: TGTGCCAGCAGCCAAGTCGGGGCGGGTGCCAAAAACATTCAGTACTTC. It translates to CASSQVGAGAKNIQYF.

Many counts were recorded for this clone. The CDR3 loop reads CASSPTGRYQETQYF. The DNA for the CDR3 is TGCGCCAGCAGCCCTACGGGACGGTACCAAGAGACCCAGTACTTC. The V and J genes are TRBV5-1 and TRBJ2-5, with D perhaps TRBD1 or TRBD2 (5 bases each). Germline V lookup: CDR1 SGHRS, CDR2 YFSETQ. This CDR3 is 15 amino acids long. V lost 4 bases and J lost 0, with 13 bases in between.

This sequence joins TRBV11-2 and TRBJ2-2; 11 nucleotides align to TRBD2. Germline-derived CDR1 and CDR2 are SGHAT and FQNNGV. Trimming removed 5 bases from V and 5 bases from J; junction bases left unmatched: 7. The CDR3 runs 16 residues. This CDR3 reads CASSGLAGGLTGELFF. The CDR3 DNA reads as TGTGCCAGCAGCGGGCTAGCGGGAGGCTTGACCGGGGAGCTGTTTTTT.

This clone was counted many times. The chain has TRBV18 and TRBJ2-5; D is undetermined. With 3 bases removed from V and 5 bases from J, the gap between germline ends came to 7 bases. The germline V gene has CDR1 KGHSH and CDR2 LQKENI. This CDR3 is 12 amino acids long. The CDR3 bases are TGTGCCAGCTCACCTTCTCTGGAGACCCAGTACTTC. The encoded protein is CASSPSLETQYF. The full variable domain, its missing parts supplied by reference TRBV18 and TRBJ2-5, is NAGVMQNPRHLVRRRGQEARLRCSPMKGHSHVYWYRQLPEEGLKFMVYLQKENIIDESGMPKERFSAEFPKEGPSILRIQQVVRGDSAAYFCASSPSLETQYFGPGTRLLVL.

The chain employs TRBV28 and TRBJ1-2; TRBD1 agrees at 11 bases. The CDR3 is made up of 15 amino acids. Trimming at V came to 6 bases and at J to 5 bases, leaving 8 bases not matched to a gene. CDR1 MDHEN and CDR2 SYDVKM come from the germline V gene. As DNA, the CDR3 is TGTGCCAGCAGGGCCGTGGGACAGGGGGGGTATGGCTACACCTTC. It is translated as CASRAVGQGGYGYTF.

This clone was detected ten times or more. The chain uses TRBV18 and TRBJ2-7, with D uncertain. Germline loops: CDR1 KGHSH, CDR2 LQKENI. The CDR3 runs 13 residues. Trimming pared 3 bases from V and 5 bases from J, leaving 11 bases between. For the CDR3, the DNA is TGTGCCAGCTCACCCAACTCATACGACGAGCAGTACTTC. Its translation: CASSPNSYDEQYF. The full variable domain, completed using reference TRBV18 and TRBJ2-7, is NAGVMQNPRHLVRRRGQEARLRCSPMKGHSHVYWYRQLPEEGLKFMVYLQKENIIDESGMPKERFSAEFPKEGPSILRIQQVVRGDSAAYFCASSPNSYDEQYFGPGTRLTVT.

This clone was seen ten or more times. The chain couples TRBV2 to TRBJ1-4; no clear D. V shed 2 bases and J shed 7 bases, with 11 bases lying between them. CDR1 SNHLY and CDR2 FYNNEI come from the germline V gene. The CDR3 extends over 14 amino acids. In DNA form, the CDR3 reads TGTGCCAGCAGTGAACATGGAGGCGGTGAAAAACTGTTTTTT. Amino acid sequence: CASSEHGGGEKLFF.

The table lists this clone with a few counts. A much larger clone lies one base from this, so it may be a read error. V is TRBV6-2 or TRBV6-3 and J is TRBJ2-4; the D gene could be TRBD1 or TRBD2 (6 bases each). CDR3 length: 14 residues. Looked up from germline, CDR1 is MNHEY and CDR2 is SVGEGT. Trimming pared 6 bases from V and 0 bases from J, leaving 9 bases between. CDR3 sequence: CASSGGPAKNIQYF. The DNA of the CDR3 is TGTGCCAGCAGCGGGGGCCCAGCCAAAAACATTCAGTACTTC.

This clone was counted many times. The chain combines TRBV11-2 with TRBJ2-2; 8 bases are shared with TRBD2. V gave up 1 base and J gave up 4 bases; unmatched junction bases: 5. The CDR3 covers 16 residues. Germline V gene sequence: CDR1 SGHAT, CDR2 FQNNGV. This chain's CDR3 is CASSLVPSGRTGELFF. The CDR3, as DNA: TGTGCCAGCAGCTTAGTCCCTAGCGGGCGCACCGGGGAGCTGTTTTTT.

The chain combines TRBV20-1 with TRBJ2-5; 8 nucleotides agree with TRBD1. After removal of 6 bases from V and 1 base from J, the junction contained 7 bases not matched to a gene. Germline lookup yields CDR1 DFQATT and CDR2 SNEGSKA (reference sequence). The CDR3 consists of 14 residues. CDR3 sequence reads: CSAVDRAPQETQYF. CDR3 bases: TGCAGTGCAGTGGACAGGGCCCCCCAAGAGACCCAGTACTTC.

This clone was seen many times. The V and J genes are TRBV2 and TRBJ2-3; 9 nucleotides agree with TRBD1. CDR3 size: 15 residues. Germline V lookup: CDR1 SNHLY, CDR2 FYNNEI. The trim removed 5 bases at V and 5 bases at J, leaving 8 bases unmatched. Here the CDR3 DNA reads TGTGCCAGCAGTACCTCCGGGACAGGGTTAGATACGCAGTATTTT. Its translation: CASSTSGTGLDTQYF. The whole variable domain, filled in from reference TRBV2 and TRBJ2-3, reads EPEVTQTPSHQVTQMGQEVILRCVPISNHLYFYWYRQILGQKVEFLVSFYNNEISEKSEIFDDQFSVERPDGSNFTLKIRSTKLEDSAMYFCASSTSGTGLDTQYFGPGTRLTVL.

The genes are TRBV6-1 and TRBJ1-6; D perhaps matches TRBD1 (6 bases). CDR1 MNHNS and CDR2 SASEGT come from the germline V gene. Trimming pared 6 bases from V and 7 bases from J, leaving 22 bases between. This CDR3 is 17 amino acids long. CDR3 DNA: TGTGCCAGCAGCGCAATAAACCGGGGGCCAAACAATTCACCCCTCCACTTT. Its translation is CASSAINRGPNNSPLHF.

This clone was observed a single time. Here the CDR3 reads CASSFGILAGDTGELFF. The CDR3 coding sequence is TGCGCCAGCAGCTTTGGGATATTGGCAGGGGACACCGGGGAGCTGTTTTTT. The V and J genes are TRBV5-1 and TRBJ2-2, with D possibly TRBD1 on 6 matching bases. Germline CDR1 reads SGHRS; CDR2 reads YFSETQ. This CDR3 is 17 amino acids long. V was clipped by 2 bases and J by 3 bases, with 17 bases between them.

This clone was found many times. The genes are TRBV7-9 and TRBJ1-2; the D is unclear. Germline-derived CDR1 and CDR2 are SEHNR and FQNEAQ (reference sequence). V was cut by 2 bases and J by 2 bases, with 6 bases left in between. This CDR3 is built from 13 residues. The CDR3 is CASSLNRNYGYTF. CDR3 sequence (DNA): TGTGCCAGCAGCTTAAACCGAAACTATGGCTACACCTTC.

This clone was observed at least ten times. This chain uses TRBV24-1 with TRBJ1-4; the match to TRBD1 covers 11 bases. Germline V CDR1 and CDR2: KGHDR, SFDVKD. Trimming took 4 bases from V and 6 from J; bases not matched to a gene: 6. The CDR3 length is 16 residues. In DNA, the CDR3 is TGTGCCACCAGTGACCCCGGACAGGGGGCTTATGAAAAACTGTTTTTT. Its translation: CATSDPGQGAYEKLFF.

The V gene is TRBV20-1, the J gene TRBJ2-7; D is undetermined. V lost 6 bases to trimming and J lost 5 bases, with 20 bases between them. In germline, CDR1 is DFQATT, CDR2 SNEGSKA (reference sequence). The CDR3 runs to 14 residues. The CDR3 DNA is TGCAGTGCCACCGGGCTGTCCTATCGGGACGAGCAGTACTTC. Its translation is CSATGLSYRDEQYF.

This clone was seen ten or more times. This chain joins TRBV13 and TRBJ2-3; D is possibly TRBD2 (5 bases). The V end was cut by 3 bases, the J end by 8 bases, with 12 bases between. The CDR3 length is 13 residues. Germline CDR1 is PRHDT and CDR2 is FYEKMQ (reference sequence). The CDR3 DNA reads as TGTGCCAGCAGCTTCACCAGTCGGGGTACGCAGTATTTT. This codes for CASSFTSRGTQYF.

The sample holds one count of this clone. The chain has TRBV5-1 and TRBJ1-1; no definite D call. Germline V gene lookup returns CDR1 SGHRS and CDR2 YFSETQ. The CDR3 is 16 amino acids. Trimming took off 4 bases at V and 4 bases at J, with 20 bases between the two ends. The CDR3 region is CASSGCVILRATEAFF. CDR3 DNA sequence: TGCGCCAGCAGCGGGTGTGTTATTCTGAGGGCCACTGAAGCTTTCTTT. Drawing the rest from reference TRBV5-1 and TRBJ1-1, the complete variable domain is KAGVTQTPRYLIKTRGQQVTLSCSPISGHRSVSWYQQTPGQGLQFLFEYFSETQRNKGNFPGRFSGRQFSNSRSEMNVSTLELGDSALYLCASSGCVILRATEAFFGQGTRLTVV.

The CDR3 loop reads CASIRVGEFNEQYF. The CDR3 DNA sequence: TGTGCCAGCATCCGGGTGGGTGAGTTCAACGAGCAGTACTTC. The chain employs TRBV27 and TRBJ2-7; D not resolved. Trimming removed 7 bases from V and 5 bases from J, with 18 bases in between. Germline V lookup: CDR1 MNHEY, CDR2 SMNVEV (reference sequence). The CDR3 loop spans 14 amino acids.

This clone was found many times. Sequence at one end of the junction differs from germline and may be a read error. This rearrangement joins TRBV14 to TRBJ2-7; 12 bases map to TRBD2. The germline V gene has CDR1 SGHDN and CDR2 FVKESK. The CDR3 totals 15 residues. CDR3 nucleotides: TGTGCCAGCAGCCCCAGACTAGCGGGAGTATCCTTGCTGGACTTC. Translation: CASSPRLAGVSLLDF.

This clone showed up many times. The chain carries TRBV19 and TRBJ2-3; D unclear. Per the germline V gene, CDR1 is LNHDA and CDR2 is SQIVND (reference sequence). Trimming left V 3 bases short and J 2 bases short, with 15 bases between. The CDR3 runs to 16 residues. CDR3: CASSIRVGLLTDTQYF. The CDR3 DNA follows: TGTGCCAGTAGTATTCGGGTGGGATTGCTCACAGATACGCAGTATTTT.

This clone was seen just once. The chain combines TRBV6-2 or TRBV6-3 with TRBJ2-5; unclear D gene. The CDR3 consists of 12 residues. The ends were cut back, 10 bases at V and 1 base at J, with 10 bases in the middle. CDR1 is MNHEY and CDR2 is SVGEGT in the germline V gene. The CDR3, as DNA: TGTGCCACCACAGTTTCCCAAGAGACCCAGTACTTC. It encodes CATTVSQETQYF.

This clone was detected many times. The genes are TRBV9 and TRBJ2-5, with D uncertain. The CDR3 loop spans 15 amino acids. The germline CDR1 and CDR2 sequences are SGDLS and YYNGEE. The V end was cut by 0 bases, the J end by 0 bases, with 9 bases between. CDR3 region: CASSVAAGHQETQYF. CDR3 nucleotide sequence: TGTGCCAGCAGCGTAGCGGCAGGCCACCAAGAGACCCAGTACTTC. The whole variable domain, remainder taken from reference TRBV9 and TRBJ2-5, is DSGVTQTPKHLITATGQRVTLRCSPRSGDLSVYWYQQSLDQGLQFLIQYYNGEERAKGNILERFSAQQFPDLHSELNLSSLELGDSALYFCASSVAAGHQETQYFGPGTRLLVL.

This clone was counted ten times or more. The gene calls are TRBV7-2 and TRBJ2-2; 8 nucleotides align to TRBD1. The V gene's germline CDR1 is SGHTA and CDR2 FQGNSA. CDR3 length: 15 amino acids. The V segment lost 4 bases and the J segment 4 bases; nucleotides outside the gene matches: 5. The CDR3 DNA follows: TGTGCCAGCAGCTCAGGGGGCGCGGGCACCGGGGAGCTGTTTTTT. It codes for CASSSGGAGTGELFF.

About this clone: The junction shows a germline mismatch at one end, possibly a read error. The CDR3 loop reads CASSTPGTFTGELFF. CDR3 sequence (DNA): TGTGCCAGCAGTACGCCCGGGACCTTCACCGGTGAGCTGTTTTTT. The chain links TRBV28 to TRBJ2-2; D possibly matches TRBD1 or TRBD2 (5 bases each). The germline V gene encodes CDR1 MDHEN and CDR2 SYDVKM. This CDR3 has 15 amino acids.

This clone was counted at least ten times. J is TRBJ1-3 and V is TRBV10-3; D gene uncertain. The CDR3 has 13 amino acids. CDR1 ENHRY and CDR2 SYGVKD come from the germline V gene. The V and J ends lost 4 bases and 4 bases respectively, with 8 bases between them. Written as DNA, the CDR3 is TGTGCCATCAGTGGGACGGCCGGAAACACCATATATTTT. It is translated as CAISGTAGNTIYF.

At least ten counts were recorded for this clone. The V gene is TRBV19, the J gene TRBJ2-1, with a possible D match to TRBD2 (6 bases). CDR3 length equals 17 residues. The germline gives CDR1 LNHDA, CDR2 SQIVND (reference sequence). Trimming cost V 6 bases and J 2 bases, with 20 bases left between them. This chain's CDR3 is CASSTSSGGKTYNEQFF. The CDR3 DNA reads as TGTGCCAGTAGCACATCCTCTGGGGGGAAAACCTACAATGAGCAGTTCTTC.